The 10 T cell receptor beta chains below come from one sample, sequenced in a study of beta chain features in type 1 diabetes. Study outcomes and limitations: Patients with Type 1 diabetes showed moderately but significantly shorter TCRB CDR3s in all four CD4+ subsets.

Every bit of the isolated RNA underwent reverse transcription, so sequencing read expressed TCRB transcripts. Some clones are missing from TCRdb's copy, which holds only in-frame ones; the method was immunoSEQ multiplex PCR. The profile shows around 240,000 clones, around 15% of them singletons. For these TCRs, the target antigens are not known. The sequenced sample was naive CD4+ T cells from blood. The receptors derive from a man younger than 45 with type 1 diabetes.

The rearrangement joins TRBV4-3 to TRBJ2-7, with a weak D call TRBD2 (7 bases). The V end was cut by 4 bases, the J end by 3 bases, with 16 bases between. In germline, CDR1 is LGHNA, CDR2 YSLEER. The CDR3 spans 15 residues. The chain's CDR3 is CASSLEGGAGYEQYF. In DNA, the CDR3 is TGCGCCAGCAGCCTTGAGGGGGGGGCTGGCTACGAGCAGTACTTC.

The sample holds a few counts of this clone. This chain joins TRBV29-1 and TRBJ2-5; D unclear. V was clipped by 6 bases and J by 0 bases, with 11 bases between them. CDR1 and CDR2 (germline): SQVTM, ANQGSEA. This CDR3 comprises 13 residues. The CDR3 DNA reads TGCAGCGTACCCTACCGGAACCAAGAGACCCAGTACTTC. Protein sequence: CSVPYRNQETQYF.

A word on this clone: Other DNA sequences in this sample translate to the same CDR3. The chain employs TRBV29-1 and TRBJ2-1; TRBD2 aligns across 10 bases. This CDR3 is built from 14 residues. Trimming took 6 bases from V and 5 from J; bases not matched to a gene: 7. Germline lookup yields CDR1 SQVTM and CDR2 ANQGSEA. DNA of the CDR3: TGCAGCGTAGAGGGACTAGCGAGGCACAATGAGCAGTTCTTC. This translates into CSVEGLARHNEQFF.

J is TRBJ1-4 and V is TRBV5-4; D gene ambiguous. The V gene's germline CDR1 is SGHNT and CDR2 YYREEE (reference sequence). Trimming left V 2 bases short and J 6 bases short, with 11 bases between. The CDR3 has 14 residues. CDR3 protein: CASSFSGGDEKLFF. The CDR3 nucleotides are TGTGCCAGCAGCTTCAGTGGAGGAGATGAAAAACTGTTTTTT. Combining the CDR3 with reference TRBV5-4 and TRBJ1-4 gives the whole variable domain ETGVTQSPTHLIKTRGQQVTLRCSSQSGHNTVSWYQQALGQGPQFIFQYYREEENGRGNFPPRFSGLQFPNYSSELNVNALELDDSALYLCASSFSGGDEKLFFGSGTQLSVL.

V and J are TRBV10-3 and TRBJ2-7; tentative D call: TRBD1 (9 bases). Trimming removed 3 bases at V and 5 bases at J, with 17 bases between. CDR1 is ENHRY and CDR2 is SYGVKD in the germline V gene. This CDR3 contains 15 residues. CDR3 region: CAISDSGTGTHEQYF. For the CDR3, the DNA is TGTGCCATCAGTGATAGCGGGACAGGGACCCACGAGCAGTACTTC.

This chain links TRBV30 with TRBJ2-3, with D possibly TRBD1 on 6 matching bases. V dropped 2 bases and J dropped 1 base, with 10 bases sitting between them. Germline values: CDR1 GTSNPN, CDR2 SVGIG (reference sequence). This CDR3 has 14 residues. The CDR3 sequence is CAWSKWTGTDTQYF. As DNA, the CDR3 is TGTGCCTGGAGTAAATGGACAGGCACAGATACGCAGTATTTT. The complete variable domain, with remaining parts taken from reference TRBV30 and TRBJ2-3, reads SQTIHQWPATLVQPVGSPLSLECTVEGTSNPNLYWYRQAAGRGLQLLFYSVGIGQISSEVPQNLSASRPQDRQFILSSKKLLLSDSGFYLCAWSKWTGTDTQYFGPGTRLTVL.

The table lists this clone with a few counts. The chain combines TRBV10-3 with TRBJ2-3; 7 nucleotides align to TRBD1. The ends lost 3 bases at V and 1 base at J; junction bases unmatched: 1. Germline V lookup: CDR1 ENHRY, CDR2 SYGVKD. This CDR3 is 14 amino acids long. The CDR3 DNA is TGTGCCATCAGTGAAGGACAGGGCACAGATACGCAGTATTTT. Translating it yields CAISEGQGTDTQYF.

This chain connects TRBV5-1 to TRBJ1-2, with D perhaps TRBD1 (5 bases). The ends were cut back, 0 bases at V and 2 bases at J, with 8 bases in the middle. CDR1 and CDR2 from the germline V gene are SGHRS and YFSETQ. The CDR3 has 14 amino acids. CDR3 sequence (DNA): TGCGCCAGCAGCTTGGAGTCAGGGAACTATGGCTACACCTTC. It translates to CASSLESGNYGYTF. The whole variable domain, remainder taken from reference TRBV5-1 and TRBJ1-2, is KAGVTQTPRYLIKTRGQQVTLSCSPISGHRSVSWYQQTPGQGLQFLFEYFSETQRNKGNFPGRFSGRQFSNSRSEMNVSTLELGDSALYLCASSLESGNYGYTFGSGTRLTVV.

The rearrangement joins TRBV18 to TRBJ2-4, with D uncertain. The ends were cut back, 6 bases at V and 0 bases at J, with 9 bases in the middle. The length of the CDR3 is 14 residues. The germline V gene has CDR1 KGHSH and CDR2 LQKENI. CDR3: CASSRPLAKNIQYF. In DNA form, the CDR3 reads TGTGCCAGCTCTCGACCGCTAGCCAAAAACATTCAGTACTTC.

V is TRBV29-1 and J is TRBJ1-5; tentatively, D is TRBD1 (5 bases). CDR1 is SQVTM and CDR2 is ANQGSEA in the germline V gene. This CDR3 region has 13 residues. V lost 5 bases, J lost 5 bases, and 13 bases lay in between. The CDR3 DNA is TGCAGCGTTTCGCAGGGCCGGGATCAGCCCCAGCATTTT. Its translation: CSVSQGRDQPQHF.